This is a list of T cell receptor beta chains from one sample in a study of blood T cell repertoires in COVID-19. Assay: immunoSEQ multiplex PCR; the TCRdb copy retains only in-frame clones and omits some. The sample yields about 93,000 clones, less than 90% seen once. What was sequenced was peripheral blood. The receptors come from a woman of 80 years or more with acute or convalescent COVID-19. Both conserved end residues are part of each CDR3. Fields, in order: V gene, CDR3 protein.

TRBV5-1,CASSPRTHENEKLFF
TRBV7-9,CASSLPTTEAFF
TRBV6-5,CASSTRTEGNEQFF
TRBV2,CASSIQGAKGYTF
TRBV4-2,CASSQNRQGTLYGYTF
TRBV7-3,CASSHGLAEYNEQFF
TRBV5-8,CASSLGLGGGEKLFF
TRBV7-9,CASSLERTTEAFF
TRBV6-1,CASSEATGQNPGYTF
TRBV18,CASSPWTPGGSYEQYF
TRBV27,CASSLSGAVYEQYF
TRBV7-2,CASSFDRLNQPQHF
TRBV12-3/TRBV12-4,CASSLGDGYTF
TRBV4-2,CASSQVSGEGETQYF
TRBV6-6,CASSPQSPGTGHTDTQYF
TRBV19,CASSMPQTTGNNEQFF
TRBV10-2,CASSVQGIVADTQYF
TRBV3-1/TRBV3-2,CASSGQGQQPQHF
TRBV2,CASSEAGWWGGPYEQYF
TRBV7-9,CASSLRTGTPGELFF
TRBV18,CASSPPAPQGGEQYF
TRBV5-6,CASSPGPRLIYEQYF
TRBV5-1,CASSLLAGQETQYF
TRBV4-1,CASSPPGQQNEKLFF
TRBV2,CASSESGLEQYF
TRBV5-1,CASRGQLSSYEQYF
TRBV6-6,CASSRQDYTGELFF
TRBV7-2,CASSSTGDMNTEAFF
TRBV27,CASSLFGTGRQFF
TRBV18,CASSPQTGTASNYGYTF
TRBV28,CASRSYNREKANTIYF
TRBV24-1,CATSDPGTGGYEQYF
TRBV13,CASSPGSDRDNEKLFF
TRBV4-1,CASSLGGQGRGTQYF
TRBV19,CASRLGLAGADTQYF
TRBV7-2,CASSFGGVGGETQYF
TRBV9,CASSAGTGETEAFF
TRBV6-1,CASSEAGAGRYGYTF
TRBV5-1,CATHGRGQPQHF
TRBV12-3/TRBV12-4,CATGRGNEQYF
TRBV19,CASSRGLAGPYEQYF
TRBV5-6,CASSDGTGQFITGGYTF
TRBV7-9,CASSLGTSYNEQFF
TRBV11-2,CASSSLGQPTETQYF
TRBV7-2,CASSLSGSRELFF
TRBV5-1,CASRELAGVVDTGELFF
TRBV24-1,CATKGTENQPQHF
TRBV7-9,CASSLSGNNEQFF
TRBV7-9,CASSSAGGTNYGYTF
TRBV5-1,CASSHNLEKLFF
TRBV24-1,CARPRGAEPQHF
TRBV5-1,CASSSDGRVNNEKLFF
TRBV3-1/TRBV3-2,CASSQASQGNSPLHF
TRBV6-5,CASSYSSGMGTEAFF
TRBV9,CASSVLGSGNTIYF
TRBV7-9,CASSLRLAGGGNEQFF
TRBV5-1,CASSLDRQYQETQYF